The rows below give T cell receptor beta chains drawn from one sample of a study of cytomegalovirus exposure and HLA in healthy donors. Clones were read by immunoSEQ multiplex PCR, and TCRdb kept only the in-frame ones, dropping some. Among around 110,000 clones listed, roughly 82% were seen once. Sequenced: PBMCs. These receptors all come from a man between 45 and 60 years old in good health and CMV-seronegative. Both conserved end residues are part of each CDR3. Each record gives: D gene, clone size, J gene, V gene, CDR3 DNA, CDR3 protein. A D gene is named only where the DNA matches it firmly. Size tells how often a clone was seen (once, few, many) or the class of an expanded clone, and some rows leave it out.

- | - | TRBJ1-1 | TRBV18 | TGTGCCAGCTCATCCGGGACATCAAACACTGAAGCTTTCTTT | CASSSGTSNTEAFF
TRBD1 | - | TRBJ1-2 | TRBV4-1 | TGCGCCAGCAGCCCGCGACAGGGGGCAGGCTATGGCTACACCTTC | CASSPRQGAGYGYTF
TRBD1 | - | TRBJ1-5 | TRBV15 | TGTGCCACCAGCAGAGTCGGGACAGTGTATCAGCCCCAGCATTTT | CATSRVGTVYQPQHF
TRBD1 | - | TRBJ1-4 | TRBV4-1 | TGCGCCAGCAGGGAAAGACAGGGCTTAGAAAAACTGTTTTTT | CASRERQGLEKLFF
- | - | TRBJ1-1 | TRBV27 | TGTGCCAGCGTAGACAGATTGAACACTGAAGCTTTCTTT | CASVDRLNTEAFF
- | - | TRBJ1-2 | TRBV5-1 | TGCGCCAGCAGCTCCACCTTAAGCGCTGGCTACACCTTC | CASSSTLSAGYTF
- | - | TRBJ2-6 | TRBV7-9 | TGTGCCAGCAGCTTAGATCGGGGCTCTGGGGCCAACGTCCTGACTTTC | CASSLDRGSGANVLTF
TRBD1 | once | TRBJ1-2 | TRBV6-4 | TGTGCCAGCAGTGATACCGGGACAGGGGCCTATGGCTACACCTTC | CASSDTGTGAYGYTF
- | - | TRBJ1-2 | TRBV5-1 | TGCGCCAGCAGAGGTGATGTCACGCGGAACTATGGCTACACCTTC | CASRGDVTRNYGYTF
- | once | TRBJ1-2 | TRBV6-1 | TGTGCCAGCAGTGAAATGGTAGGGGAATACTATGGCTACACCTTC | CASSEMVGEYYGYTF
- | - | TRBJ2-1 | TRBV28 | TGTGCCAGCAGTTCGTTAGCGCAAGGTCGCAACAATGAGCAGTTCTTC | CASSSLAQGRNNEQFF
TRBD1 | - | TRBJ1-4 | TRBV27 | TGTGCCAGCAGTTTTTGGACAGGGGGACTTACTAATGAAAAACTGTTTTTT | CASSFWTGGLTNEKLFF
- | - | TRBJ2-3 | TRBV6-6 | TGTGCCAGCACCAAGAACGGAGATACGCAGTATTTT | CASTKNGDTQYF
- | - | TRBJ1-6 | TRBV7-6 | TGTGCCAGCAGCTTGATCGGTGCACCCCTCCACTTT | CASSLIGAPLHF
- | - | TRBJ2-5 | TRBV6-6 | TGTGCCAGCACCTCCGCGTTCCAAGAGACCCAGTACTTC | CASTSAFQETQYF
- | - | TRBJ2-3 | TRBV10-1 | TGCGCCAGCAGTGAGAGGAGACCAGATACGCAGTATTTT | CASSERRPDTQYF
TRBD1 | - | TRBJ1-1 | TRBV7-9 | TGTTCCAGCACTCGACAGGGGTCTGAAGCTTTCTTT | CSSTRQGSEAFF
TRBD1 | - | TRBJ1-2 | TRBV27 | TGTGCCAGCAGTCCTCGGGACAGTAGCTTAGGTGGCTACACCTTC | CASSPRDSSLGGYTF
- | - | TRBJ2-7 | TRBV18 | TGTGCCAGCTCACCATTATTGGACAACGAGCAGTACTTC | CASSPLLDNEQYF
TRBD2 | - | TRBJ2-5 | TRBV29-1 | TGCAGCGTTGAAGCGACTAGCGGGGGGGCATTAGAGACCCAGTACTTC | CSVEATSGGALETQYF
TRBD1 | - | TRBJ2-3 | TRBV19 | TGTGCCAGTACGGGGACAGGGAGTCGGGATACGCAGTATTTT | CASTGTGSRDTQYF
- | - | TRBJ1-2 | TRBV5-6 | TGTGCCAGCAGCGGCTCCCGCCTCATCATTGGCTACACCTTC | CASSGSRLIIGYTF
TRBD1 | - | TRBJ1-2 | TRBV5-1 | TGCGCCAGCAGCATGACAGGGCGGGATGGCTACACCTTC | CASSMTGRDGYTF
- | - | TRBJ2-5 | TRBV5-5 | TGTGCCAGCAGCTTGGCCTTCTCTGAGACCCAGTACTTC | CASSLAFSETQYF
TRBD1 | - | TRBJ2-7 | TRBV6-5 | TGTGCCAGCAGTTACGGGACTGGGACAGGGAGAAACGAGCAGTACTTC | CASSYGTGTGRNEQYF
- | - | TRBJ1-4 | TRBV6-5 | TGTGCCAGCACCCGGGGGGTTAATGAAAAACTGTTTTTT | CASTRGVNEKLFF
TRBD2 | - | TRBJ2-5 | TRBV5-1 | TGCGCCAGCAGCTCGGGGACTAGCGGGGGGGAGACCCAGTACTTC | CASSSGTSGGETQYF
TRBD1 | - | TRBJ1-1 | TRBV29-1 | TGCAGCGTTGAAAAGGACAGGGGGGTGAAGAACACTGAAGCTTTCTTT | CSVEKDRGVKNTEAFF
- | - | TRBJ2-3 | TRBV5-1 | TGCGCCAGCAGCCCGGGCACAGATACGCAGTATTTT | CASSPGTDTQYF
TRBD2 | - | TRBJ2-1 | TRBV7-2 | TGTGCCAGCATCACTAGCGGGGGTTACAATGAGCAGTTCTTC | CASITSGGYNEQFF
- | - | TRBJ1-4 | TRBV16 | TGTGCCAGCAGCCCCACAATGGCCACGGGTGAAAAACTGTTTTTT | CASSPTMATGEKLFF
TRBD2 | - | TRBJ2-1 | TRBV9 | TGTGCCAGCTCGAGCGGGGGGAGCTCCTACAATGAGCAGTTCTTC | CASSSGGSSYNEQFF
TRBD1 | - | TRBJ2-7 | TRBV29-1 | TGCAGCGTTTACTCAGGACAGGGAAGCTACGAGCAGTACTTC | CSVYSGQGSYEQYF
TRBD1 | - | TRBJ1-3 | TRBV7-8 | TGTGCCAGCAGTCCGGACAGGACCTTTTCTGGAAACACCATATATTTT | CASSPDRTFSGNTIYF
- | - | TRBJ1-1 | TRBV7-2 | TGTGCCAGCAGCTTAGTTACGGCGGCTACTGAAGCTTTCTTT | CASSLVTAATEAFF
TRBD1 | - | TRBJ1-6 | TRBV19 | TGTGCCAGTACCATTGGACAGGGACTCTCCACCCTCCACTTT | CASTIGQGLSTLHF
- | - | TRBJ2-1 | TRBV28 | TGTGCCAGCAAGGAGGCGGGGTCCTACAATGAGCAGTTCTTC | CASKEAGSYNEQFF
- | - | TRBJ2-5 | TRBV5-6 | TGTGCCAGCAGCCGGTGGGGGGAAGAGACCCAGTACTTC | CASSRWGEETQYF
- | - | TRBJ1-1 | TRBV6-5 | TGTGCCAGCAGTTTTGGGAGGAACACTGAAGCTTTCTTT | CASSFGRNTEAFF
- | - | TRBJ1-1 | TRBV9 | TGTGCCAGCAGCCCCCACGGACGGGGGTCGACTGAAGCTTTCTTT | CASSPHGRGSTEAFF
- | - | TRBJ2-7 | TRBV4-1 | TGCGCCAGCAGCCTCACGCCCCAGGGGTACGAGCAGTACTTC | CASSLTPQGYEQYF
- | - | TRBJ1-5 | TRBV19 | TGTGCCGCCGGGGGGGGCAGGGATCAGCCCCAGCATTTT | CAAGGGRDQPQHF
TRBD2 | - | TRBJ2-3 | TRBV4-2 | TGTGCCAGCAGCCAATTAAGCGGGGGGGGCACAGATACGCAGTATTTT | CASSQLSGGGTDTQYF
- | - | TRBJ2-5 | TRBV25-1 | TGTGCCAGCAGTGAACAGCGATACCAAGAGACCCAGTACTTC | CASSEQRYQETQYF
TRBD1 | - | TRBJ1-5 | TRBV4-1 | TGCGCCAGCAGCCAAGATCCGGGACAGGGAATGCGGGGCAATCAGCCCCAGCATTTT | CASSQDPGQGMRGNQPQHF
- | once | TRBJ2-7 | TRBV7-2 | TGTGCCAGCAGCTTAGCAGGAGGTGCATACGAGCAGTACTTC | CASSLAGGAYEQYF
TRBD1 | few | TRBJ1-4 | TRBV5-4 | TGTGCCAGCAGCTTGTTCGCGACAGGGGGTGAAAAACTGTTTTTT | CASSLFATGGEKLFF
TRBD1 | - | TRBJ1-5 | TRBV6-1 | TGTGCCAGCAGTGGGGGACAGGGAGTTCAGCCCCAGCATTTT | CASSGGQGVQPQHF
- | - | TRBJ1-6 | TRBV7-9 | TGTGCCAGCAGCCAGGACAGCCGGAGTTCACCCCTCCACTTT | CASSQDSRSSPLHF
- | - | TRBJ1-1 | TRBV2 | TGTGCCAGCAGTAAAGACGTGCGAGTGGAAGCTTTCTTT | CASSKDVRVEAFF
- | - | TRBJ1-2 | TRBV19 | TGTGCCAGTCGCTCCAACAGGGTTATCGGCTACACCTTC | CASRSNRVIGYTF
- | once | TRBJ1-4 | TRBV6-6 | TGTGCCAGCAGTTATGGGCAGAATAATGAAAAACTGTTTTTT | CASSYGQNNEKLFF